One T cell receptor beta chain is described in this entry. The CDR3 extends over 14 amino acids. V dropped 3 bases and J dropped 3; count of bases not matched to a gene: 2. Germline V gene data show CDR1 as SGHAT and CDR2 as FQNNGV. This sample was taken from a study of blood T cell repertoires in COVID-19. Repertoires were generated with immunoSEQ multiplex PCR, while TCRdb's copy carries only in-frame clones and drops some. The sample comprises under 300,000 clones, about nine tenths of which are singletons, and over 3.5% rests with the top ten. This receptor was identified in a woman in her thirties or forties with acute or convalescent COVID-19. This chain links TRBV11-2 with TRBJ2-7, with 10 bases identical to TRBD1. Sequencing was done on a sample of peripheral blood. Here the CDR3 DNA reads TGTGCCAGCAGCTTGGGACAGGGGAACTACGAGCAGTACGTC. Translation gives CASSLGQGNYEQYV.